The clone carrying this TCR beta chain was detected many times. The unsorted libraries originated from 2 million PBMCs that had been stored at -80 C. Every sequencing run generated over 180 million TCR-beta sequences from 15-18 subjects. TCRdb itself ran the 5' RACE reads through MiXCR, one entry per CDR3 protein. The repertoire holds 110,000 or so distinct CDR3 sequences, with roughly 3.1% as singletons. This sample is drawn from a study of neurological immune-mediated disorders. V was clipped by 2 bases and J by 8 bases, with 9 bases between them. The CDR3 length is 12 residues. The V gene's germline CDR1 is SGHDN and CDR2 FVKESK.

The sample taken for sequencing was PBMCs. The chain joins TRBV14 to TRBJ1-2; no definite D call. The receptor comes from a young woman with multiple sclerosis. The CDR3 DNA follows: TGTGCCAGCAGCCAAAAGCGAGGAGGCTACACCTTC. It is translated as CASSQKRGGYTF.